Sequencing of this T cell receptor beta chain was carried out in a study of neoadjuvant anti-PD-1 for oral cavity cancer. Study as a whole: Before surgery, most patients got three to four biweekly 3 mg/kg nivolumab doses. Patients without progression received a fourth nivolumab dose around day 43, then surgical resection on days 50-56. Study observations and caveats: Expansion of preexisting intratumoral clones was suggested to aid response.

Data came from immunoSEQ multiplex PCR; TCRdb stores just in-frame clones and leaves some out. The table records approximately 16,000 clones, approximately 40% of them present only once. Noted time point: after neoadjuvant nivolumab, at surgical resection. J lost 6 bases, V lost 8 bases, and 10 bases had no gene match. Looked up from germline, CDR1 is LNHDA and CDR2 is SQIVND (reference sequence). This CDR3 has 14 residues. This clone appeared a few times. Its antigen is as yet unknown. The source of this sequence is a person between 40 and 85 years old with oral cavity squamous cell carcinoma. Specimen: tumor tissue, collected after nivolumab (anti-PD-1) treatment. V gene TRBV19 combines with J gene TRBJ1-5; 7 bases align to TRBD1. Written as DNA, the CDR3 is TGTGCCAGTTCCCTCCACAGGGGTCCTCAGCCCCAGCATTTT. This sequence encodes CASSLHRGPQPQHF.